This entry features one T cell receptor (beta chain) sequence. The antigen is not known. Sequencing was performed with immunoSEQ multiplex PCR; in TCRdb, only in-frame clones are kept and a portion is missing. The repertoire holds some 59,000 clones, with 75% to 90% as singletons. After expansion with viral peptide pools in the ViraFEST assay, antigen-specific CD4+ T cells were sequenced. It was after around eleven days of culture that CD4+ T cells were isolated. In the cultures, half the medium was exchanged for IL-2 medium on days 3 and 7. The V gene lost 0 bases and the J gene lost 0 bases, with 3 bases spanning the gap. Germline V gives CDR1 MGHRA, CDR2 YSYEKL. This CDR3 spans 15 amino acids. These data originate in a study of vaccination effects on CD4 cells after COVID-19. Study background: Two doses of either BNT162b2 or mRNA-1273 were given to each participant.

General study findings and limits: Of the vaccine-induced clones from healthy vaccinees, merely 1 of 255 recognized common cold coronaviruses as well.

This specimen was CD4+ T cells from PBMCs cultured with HCoV-229E spike peptides, taken before COVID-19 vaccination. This chain uses TRBV4-1 with TRBJ2-6, with unresolved D. This TCR was recovered from a human donor who received a COVID-19 vaccine. CDR3 residues: CASSQEGSGANVLTF. DNA for the CDR3: TGCGCCAGCAGCCAAGAGGGCTCTGGGGCCAACGTCCTGACTTTC.